Below are 8 T cell receptor beta chains sequenced from a single sample in a study of lung T cells in sarcoidosis with Löfgren's syndrome. One entry per CDR3 protein results from TCRdb running MiXCR on the reads. The data show about 2,200 distinct CDR3 sequences, with roughly 20% seen just once and roughly an eighth held by the top ten. The sequenced sample was CD4+ T cells from bronchoalveolar lavage. Source of these receptors: a human donor with sarcoidosis (Löfgren's syndrome or another form), or a control subject (not recorded which).

In its sample, this clonotype is medium-sized. This chain links TRBV2 with TRBJ1-5; D call uncertain. CDR3 length equals 13 residues. Germline V lookup: CDR1 SNHLY, CDR2 FYNNEI. V gave up 9 bases and J gave up 2 bases, with 11 bases separating them. CDR3 bases: TGTGCCAGTCGGGATGGTGGCAATCAGCCCCAGCATTTT. Its protein product is CASRDGGNQPQHF.

This clonotype counts as medium-sized. The chain has TRBV12-3 or TRBV12-4 and TRBJ1-1, with D uncertain. The CDR3 is 13 residues long. V gave up 4 bases and J gave up 1 base, with 7 bases separating them. CDR3 protein: CASSSHRNTEAFF. The CDR3 region has the DNA TGTGCCAGCAGTTCCCACAGGAACACTGAAGCTTTCTTT.

The gene calls are TRBV28 and TRBJ2-1; the D is unclear. V lost 7 bases to trimming and J lost 0 bases, with 7 bases between them. Germline CDR1 is MDHEN and CDR2 is SYDVKM. CDR3 size: 13 residues. CDR3 residues: CASTASSYNEQFF. CDR3 coding DNA: TGTGCCAGCACCGCGAGCTCCTACAATGAGCAGTTCTTC.

This clonotype is deemed large (0.1 to 1%). The V gene is TRBV25-1, the J gene TRBJ2-1, with TRBD1 as a possible D gene (5 bases). Trimming removed 5 bases at V and 1 base at J, with 6 bases between. The CDR3 is 13 residues long. Germline V CDR1 and CDR2: MGHDK, SYGVNS. The CDR3 region is CASSKGSYNEQFF. In nucleotides, the CDR3 is TGTGCCAGCAGTAAGGGGTCCTACAATGAGCAGTTCTTC.

The rearrangement joins TRBV29-1 to TRBJ2-5, with D maybe TRBD2 (5 bases). V lost 7 bases to trimming and J lost 0 bases, with 12 bases between them. CDR1 is SQVTM, CDR2 ANQGSEA, per germline. The CDR3 sequence is 13 residues long. As DNA, the CDR3 is TGCAGCGCTGAGGGCAAAAACCAAGAGACCCAGTACTTC. It yields the protein CSAEGKNQETQYF.

This clonotype is deemed large. The rearrangement uses TRBV7-2 and TRBJ2-3; D unclear. The CDR3 has 14 residues. V was trimmed by 2 bases and J by 1 base, leaving 7 bases between them. Germline values: CDR1 SGHTA, CDR2 FQGNSA. The CDR3 sequence is CASSLYPGTDTQYF. DNA of the CDR3: TGTGCCAGCAGCTTATATCCAGGCACAGATACGCAGTATTTT.

This clonotype ranks as medium-sized. The V call is TRBV5-5, the J call TRBJ1-5; D remains unclear. V was cut by 6 bases and J by 4 bases, with 17 bases left in between. Germline V gene sequence: CDR1 SGHKS, CDR2 YYEKEE (reference sequence). The CDR3 has 15 amino acids. The CDR3 sequence is CASTPGVANNQPQHF. CDR3 sequence (DNA): TGTGCCAGCACCCCGGGCGTGGCGAATAATCAGCCCCAGCATTTT.

Within the sample, this clonotype is medium-sized. This chain joins TRBV5-4 and TRBJ2-3; no clear D. CDR3 length: 13 amino acids. V was cut by 1 base and J by 0 bases, with 3 bases left in between. Germline loops: CDR1 SGHNT, CDR2 YYREEE (reference sequence). CDR3 in DNA: TGTGCCAGCAGCTTGACTAGCACAGATACGCAGTATTTT. Translated: CASSLTSTDTQYF.